What follows are 32 T cell receptor beta chains derived from one specimen sequenced in a study of CD8 T cells in ankylosing spondylitis. Study results and caveats: Characteristic of ankylosing spondylitis blood, it appeared, was a TCR beta motif comprising about eight highly homologous variants.

One entry per CDR3 protein, called by TCRdb with MiXCR from the 5' RACE reads. This sample has 350,000 to 550,000 distinct CDR3 sequences, with more than 25% found just once. Their target antigens are unknown. Sequencing used blood, either unsorted or a sorted T cell fraction (not recorded which). The source is a male donor with ankylosing spondylitis.

This clonotype came up a few times. The CDR3: CASRLYQGISPLHF. In nucleotides, the CDR3 is TGTGCCAGCAGACTATATCAAGGGATTTCACCCCTCCACTTT. The chain couples TRBV12-3 or TRBV12-4 to TRBJ1-6, with no clear D. The CDR3 consists of 14 residues. V lost 6 bases and J 9 bases, leaving 15 bases between the germline ends.

This clonotype showed up just a few times. The V call is TRBV6-5, the J call TRBJ2-5, with D uncertain. Trimming removed 6 bases from V and 4 bases from J, with 12 bases in between. There are 13 residues in the CDR3. CDR1 MNHEY and CDR2 SVGAGI come from the germline V gene. The CDR3 region is CASSLGWAETQYF. CDR3 DNA sequence: TGTGCCAGCAGCTTAGGGTGGGCAGAGACCCAGTACTTC.

The sample holds many counts of this clonotype. The gene calls are TRBV12-3 or TRBV12-4 and TRBJ2-1; the match to TRBD2 covers 8 bases. J lost 8 bases, V lost 6 bases, and 15 bases had no gene match. The CDR3 totals 16 residues. The CDR3 region is CASRLDTGTSGYEQFF. Written as DNA, the CDR3 is TGTGCCAGCAGACTGGATACCGGGACTAGTGGATATGAGCAGTTCTTC.

This chain connects TRBV20-1 to TRBJ2-5, with 9 bases that match TRBD2. The V segment lost 2 bases and the J segment 5 bases; nucleotides outside the gene matches: 6. In germline, CDR1 is DFQATT, CDR2 SNEGSKA (reference sequence). The CDR3 consists of 14 residues. The DNA for the CDR3 is TGCAGTGCTAGACTAGCGGGAAATAAGGAGACCCAGTACTTC. Its protein is CSARLAGNKETQYF.

This clonotype was seen a handful of times. The chain employs TRBV20-1 and TRBJ2-5; D is uncertain. Germline V lookup: CDR1 DFQATT, CDR2 SNEGSKA (reference sequence). The germline V and J ends were trimmed by 0 bases and 5 bases, with 13 bases remaining between them. The CDR3 extends over 14 amino acids. This CDR3 is CSARDTREQETQYF. The CDR3 nucleotides are TGCAGTGCTAGAGATACGCGAGAACAGGAGACCCAGTACTTC.

This rearrangement joins TRBV5-1 to TRBJ2-7; D is undetermined. Germline CDR1 reads SGHRS; CDR2 reads YFSETQ. Deletions cut 0 bases from V and 0 bases from J, with 4 bases between. The length of the CDR3 is 13 residues. Here the CDR3 reads CASSLDNSYEQYF. The CDR3 region has the DNA TGCGCCAGCAGCTTGGACAACTCCTACGAGCAGTACTTC.

This clonotype occurred a few times. CDR3 region: CASSGNEKLFF. For the CDR3, the DNA is TGTGCCAGCAGCGGGAATGAAAAACTGTTTTTT. The J gene is TRBJ1-4, the V gene TRBV6-1; D gene unclear. Germline lookup yields CDR1 MNHNS and CDR2 SASEGT. V lost 6 bases, J lost 5 bases, and 4 bases lay in between. The CDR3 sequence is 11 residues long.

The V call is TRBV29-1, the J call TRBJ2-7; 12 positions match TRBD2. The V segment lost 2 bases and the J segment 4 bases; nucleotides outside the gene matches: 3. Germline V gives CDR1 SQVTM, CDR2 ANQGSEA. The CDR3 length is 14 residues. The DNA for the CDR3 is TGCAGCGTTGAACTAGCGGGAGGGCGGTACGAGCAGTACTTC. Translation: CSVELAGGRYEQYF.

The genes are TRBV2 and TRBJ1-1; 11 bases are a match to TRBD1. Trimming took 6 bases from V and 3 from J; bases not matched to a gene: 6. The germline CDR1 and CDR2 sequences are SNHLY and FYNNEI. This CDR3 spans 15 amino acids. In DNA, the CDR3 is TGTGCCAGCAGCCGGGACAGGGGGTTCGACACTGAAGCTTTCTTT. Protein: CASSRDRGFDTEAFF.

This clonotype was seen a handful of times. The chain has TRBV10-3 and TRBJ2-5; D remains ambiguous. In germline, CDR1 is ENHRY, CDR2 SYGVKD. Deletions cut 0 bases from V and 0 bases from J, with 5 bases between. The CDR3 covers 14 residues. CDR3: CAISESAHQETQYF. The CDR3, as DNA: TGTGCCATCAGTGAGTCGGCCCACCAAGAGACCCAGTACTTC.

The genes are TRBV29-1 and TRBJ2-1; no clear D. The CDR3 extends over 11 amino acids. CDR1 is SQVTM and CDR2 is ANQGSEA in the germline V gene. Trimming shortened V by 6 bases and J by 8 bases, and 11 bases separated the two germline ends. The CDR3 DNA reads TGCAGCGTGAAGCGTGTCCATGAGCAGTTCTTC. Translation: CSVKRVHEQFF.

The V call is TRBV20-1, the J call TRBJ2-7; 7 nucleotides match TRBD1. Trimming removed 4 bases from V and 3 bases from J; junction bases left unmatched: 18. This CDR3 has 17 amino acids. From germline, CDR1 is DFQATT and CDR2 SNEGSKA (reference sequence). The DNA for the CDR3 is TGCAGTGCTACTATTAGGACAGGACTCAGGGGTTTCTACGAGCAGTACTTC. Protein product: CSATIRTGLRGFYEQYF.

This chain connects TRBV11-2 to TRBJ2-7; D possibly corresponds to TRBD1 (5 bases). Deletions cut 5 bases from V and 2 bases from J, with 10 bases between. Per the germline V gene, CDR1 is SGHAT and CDR2 is FQNNGV. CDR3 length equals 13 residues. CDR3 in DNA: TGTGCCAGCAGCCCAGGGTCCACCTACGAGCAGTACGTC. Translation gives CASSPGSTYEQYV.

J is TRBJ2-1 and V is TRBV5-1, with 12 nucleotides matching TRBD2. Trimming at V came to 4 bases and at J to 6 bases, leaving 8 bases not matched to a gene. The CDR3 is 16 residues long. Germline values: CDR1 SGHRS, CDR2 YFSETQ. In nucleotides, the CDR3 is TGCGCCAGCAGCCCGCTACTAGCGGGAGGCGGCAATGAGCAGTTCTTC. It encodes CASSPLLAGGGNEQFF.

In its sample, this clonotype was seen many times. This chain links TRBV12-3 or TRBV12-4 with TRBJ2-2; D unresolved. There are 11 residues in the CDR3. V was pared by 7 bases and J by 7 bases, with 7 bases between. CDR3 DNA sequence: TGTGCCAGCAATTATATCGGGGAGCTGTTTTTT. It codes for CASNYIGELFF.

This chain connects TRBV3-1 to TRBJ2-3; no reliable D call. Germline V gene data show CDR1 as LGHDT and CDR2 as YNNKEL (reference sequence). Trimming shortened V by 2 bases and J by 10 bases, and 10 bases separated the two germline ends. The CDR3 covers 12 residues. CDR3 DNA sequence: TGTGCCAGCAGCCAAAGTTCGGCGGCGCAGTATTTT. Amino acid sequence: CASSQSSAAQYF.

The chain employs TRBV30 and TRBJ1-1; D is uncertain. The CDR3 is 13 residues long. Germline V lookup: CDR1 GTSNPN, CDR2 SVGIG (reference sequence). V was cut by 0 bases and J by 5 bases, with 10 bases left in between. The CDR3 here is CAWSVKAGTEAFF. CDR3 sequence (DNA): TGTGCCTGGAGTGTAAAGGCCGGAACTGAAGCTTTCTTT.

Only a few counts were recorded for this clonotype. V is TRBV20-1 and J is TRBJ1-5, with TRBD1 matching 10 bases. Trimming took 6 bases from V and 7 from J; bases not matched to a gene: 9. Germline V gene lookup returns CDR1 DFQATT and CDR2 SNEGSKA (reference sequence). CDR3 length equals 14 residues. In DNA, the CDR3 is TGCAGTGCCAGTGACAGGGGGCAAGGACAGCCCCAGCATTTT. This sequence encodes CSASDRGQGQPQHF.

This clonotype was detected ten times or more. The chain links TRBV5-1 to TRBJ2-1; maybe TRBD1 (7 bases). The CDR3 contains 14 residues. From germline, CDR1 is SGHRS and CDR2 YFSETQ. V was cut by 4 bases and J by 9 bases, with 17 bases left in between. CDR3 sequence (DNA): TGCGCCAGCAGCACGGGACAGCGGGTCGGTGAGCAGTTCTTC. It is translated as CASSTGQRVGEQFF.

This clonotype has a count of ten or more. This chain connects TRBV20-1 to TRBJ1-2; possibly TRBD1 for D (6 bases). The CDR3 is 15 residues long. Germline V lookup: CDR1 DFQATT, CDR2 SNEGSKA (reference sequence). Between the trimmed V and J ends, which lost 0 bases and 8 bases, there was a span of 19 bases. DNA for the CDR3: TGCAGTGCTAGAGATATGGAGGGGGTCGGGTGGGGCTACACCTTC. It specifies CSARDMEGVGWGYTF.

The chain has TRBV20-1 and TRBJ2-5; a weak D match, TRBD1 (5 bases). This CDR3 contains 14 residues. V lost 6 bases and J lost 2, with 16 bases in between. Germline CDR1 is DFQATT and CDR2 is SNEGSKA (reference sequence). The CDR3 loop reads CSALGPDGQETQYF. The DNA for the CDR3 is TGCAGTGCCCTGGGGCCCGATGGGCAAGAGACCCAGTACTTC.

This rearrangement joins TRBV14 to TRBJ2-7; possible D gene TRBD1, 5 bases. Germline CDR1 and CDR2: SGHDN and FVKESK. CDR3 length: 13 residues. Trimming removed 5 bases at V and 3 bases at J, with 11 bases between. In nucleotides, the CDR3 is TGTGCCAGCAGCATCGACAGTTTCTACGAGCAGTACGTC. Translating gives CASSIDSFYEQYV.

This clonotype was seen more than once but under ten times. CDR3 DNA: TGTGCCAGCAGTCCGCCGGGACAGGGGCAGGATCAGCCCCAGCATTTT. Translation gives CASSPPGQGQDQPQHF. V and J are TRBV12-3 or TRBV12-4 and TRBJ1-5, with 10 bases matching TRBD1. With V trimmed by 5 bases and J by 5 bases, 9 bases remained unmatched. CDR3 size: 16 residues.

The chain employs TRBV12-3 or TRBV12-4 and TRBJ2-1; D is possibly TRBD2 (7 bases). Between the trimmed V and J ends, which lost 1 base and 10 bases, there was a span of 11 bases. The CDR3 totals 13 residues. CDR3 in DNA: TGTGCCAGCAGTTTAGAGTGGGGGGGCGAGCAGTTCTTC. Protein sequence: CASSLEWGGEQFF.

This rearrangement joins TRBV20-1 to TRBJ1-1; D is uncertain. Trimming stripped 4 bases from V and 1 base from J, with 7 bases between. CDR1 and CDR2 from the germline V gene are DFQATT and SNEGSKA (reference sequence). The CDR3 length is 12 residues. CDR3 protein: CSATRQNTEAFF. CDR3 coding DNA: TGCAGTGCTACCCGACAGAACACTGAAGCTTTCTTT.

This clonotype was counted between two and nine times. This chain links TRBV7-2 with TRBJ2-3; no firm D call. CDR1 SGHTA and CDR2 FQGNSA come from the germline V gene. V lost 7 bases, J lost 3 bases, and 11 bases lay in between. This CDR3 spans 13 amino acids. The CDR3 bases are TGTGCCAGCACCCCAATAGGTACAGATACGCAGTATTTT. It specifies CASTPIGTDTQYF.

This clonotype turned up a few times. V gene TRBV7-8 combines with J gene TRBJ2-1, with D unclear. The CDR3 covers 14 residues. Trimming left V 3 bases short and J 5 bases short, with 11 bases between. Germline CDR1 SGHVS, CDR2 FQNEAQ. The CDR3 nucleotides are TGTGCCAGCAGCTTTGAAGACGGCGACAATGAGCAGTTCTTC. As protein: CASSFEDGDNEQFF. Combining the CDR3 with reference TRBV7-8 and TRBJ2-1 gives the whole variable domain GAGVSQSPRYKVAKRGQDVALRCDPISGHVSLFWYQQALGQGPEFLTYFQNEAQLDKSGLPSDRFFAERPEGSVSTLKIQRTQQEDSAVYLCASSFEDGDNEQFFGPGTRLTVL.

As to this clonotype: The germline gene is not matched at one end of the junction; a read error may be the cause. V and J are TRBV7-2 and TRBJ2-1; D not certain. Germline V gene sequence: CDR1 SGHTA, CDR2 FQGNSA. This CDR3 has 12 residues. CDR3 DNA sequence: TGTGCCAGCAGCTTAGATTACAATGAGCAGATCTTC. The encoded protein is CASSLDYNEQIF.

This clonotype appeared many times. The V call is TRBV29-1, the J call TRBJ1-1; D ambiguous. The germline V gene has CDR1 SQVTM and CDR2 ANQGSEA. The ends were cut back, 7 bases at V and 1 base at J, with 13 bases in the middle. There are 13 residues in the CDR3. The CDR3 coding sequence is TGCAGCGCTAGACGGAATCAGAACACTGAAGCTTTCTTT. Translating gives CSARRNQNTEAFF.

V and J are TRBV20-1 and TRBJ2-7; TRBD2 agrees at 11 bases. CDR1 is DFQATT and CDR2 is SNEGSKA in the germline V gene (reference sequence). Trimming at V came to 6 bases and at J to 4 bases, leaving 11 bases not matched to a gene. The CDR3 length is 15 residues. The CDR3 region is CSASRLAGLMYEQYF. Here the CDR3 DNA reads TGCAGTGCCTCTCGACTAGCGGGATTGATGTACGAGCAGTACTTC.

The chain has TRBV5-1 and TRBJ2-5; 7 nucleotides agree with TRBD2. The length of the CDR3 is 15 residues. V trimming: 4 bases; J trimming: 2 bases; junction bases outside the gene matches: 8. CDR1 is SGHRS, CDR2 YFSETQ, per germline. The CDR3 spells CASSLGASGQETQYF. The CDR3 nucleotides read TGCGCCAGCAGCCTAGGGGCTAGCGGACAAGAGACCCAGTACTTC.

This chain joins TRBV6-6 and TRBJ1-3; D gene uncertain. The CDR3 extends over 13 amino acids. V was trimmed by 6 bases and J by 4 bases, leaving 10 bases between them. Germline CDR1 MNHNY, CDR2 SVGAGI (reference sequence). The DNA for the CDR3 is TGTGCCAGCAGAGAGAGACGAGGAAACACCATATATTTT. It specifies CASRERRGNTIYF.